Listed here is a single T cell receptor (beta chain). Relative to the germline gene, one junction end is altered; a read error may explain this. Amplification of TCR beta CDR3 regions was performed using RNA transcripts as template. The HTBI primer set was used in a first-round RT-PCR of the TCR CDR3. TCRdb re-derived calls from the multiplex PCR reads in MiXCR, one entry per CDR3 protein. The sample lists roughly 96,000 distinct CDR3 sequences, roughly 49% occurring once. This entry belongs to a study of T cells in Graves' hyperthyroidism and ophthalmopathy. Those with hyperthyroidism were 18 to 65 years old, newly diagnosed, and ill for under 2 months. PBMCs were collected from an approximately 10 ml volume of fresh peripheral blood. Germline lookup yields CDR1 SGHTA and CDR2 FQGNSA. This CDR3 is 12 amino acids long.

This sequence originates from a woman between 35 and 50 years old with Graves' hyperthyroidism. The sample consisted of blood. The genes are TRBV7-2 and TRBJ1-2; no clear D gene. CDR3 nucleotide sequence: TGTGCCAGCACCTTAGGTGCCCCGGGCTACACCTTC. This translates into CASTLGAPGYTF.